The 27 T cell receptor beta chains listed next were all sequenced from one sample in a study of blood T cell repertoires in COVID-19 (dated by TCRdb to 2020 to 2022). Library preparation used the immunoSEQ multiplex PCR assay. TCRdb took over this immuneACCESS table, retaining in-frame rearrangements with V and J assigned. Such tables are incomplete; in checked studies, under half of the missing clones stem from an unresolved V gene, and the remainder is unexplained. Recorded for this sample are around 300,000 clones; around 90% of them occurred a single time. The top ten clones comprise 6% to 7% of the sample. The sequencing sample was made of PBMCs or T cells enriched from blood (not recorded which). These receptors originate from a woman in her thirties or forties who had recovered from COVID-19.

CDR3 loop: CATSRPQGNYGYTF. Here the CDR3 DNA reads TGTGCCACCAGCAGGCCACAGGGGAACTATGGCTACACCTTC. The genes are TRBV15 and TRBJ1-2; 7 bases align to TRBD1. The length of the CDR3 is 14 residues. Germline V lookup: CDR1 LNHNV, CDR2 YYDKDF (reference sequence). V lost 3 bases to trimming and J lost 2 bases; unmatched junction nucleotides: 3.

The gene calls are TRBV7-2 and TRBJ2-4, with D possibly being TRBD1 (6 bases). CDR1 SGHTA and CDR2 FQGNSA come from the germline V gene. The CDR3 extends over 14 amino acids. V lost 5 bases and J 7 bases, leaving 15 bases between the germline ends. The CDR3 protein is CASSADPQGNIQYF. The CDR3 DNA reads as TGTGCCAGCAGCGCCGACCCCCAGGGGAACATTCAGTACTTC.

The chain has TRBV18 and TRBJ1-2; D possibly corresponds to TRBD1 (6 bases). Germline V gives CDR1 KGHSH, CDR2 LQKENI. The CDR3 covers 15 residues. The V gene lost 5 bases and the J gene lost 0 bases, with 13 bases spanning the gap. CDR3 in DNA: TGTGCCAGCTCAGCTACAGGGTCTCCTAACTATGGCTACACCTTC. It codes for CASSATGSPNYGYTF.

The V gene is TRBV28, the J gene TRBJ1-5; D is uncertain. This CDR3 spans 12 amino acids. CDR1 and CDR2 (germline): MDHEN, SYDVKM. V was trimmed by 3 bases and J by 8 bases, leaving 8 bases between them. The CDR3 reads CASSFKRKPQHF. CDR3 nucleotides: TGTGCCAGCAGTTTCAAGAGAAAGCCCCAGCATTTT.

The chain joins TRBV7-6 to TRBJ2-7, with 7 positions matching TRBD1. Per the germline V gene, CDR1 is SGHVS and CDR2 is FNYEAQ. The CDR3 spans 15 residues. V dropped 0 bases and J dropped 0; count of bases not matched to a gene: 2. CDR3: CASSLAGGISYEQYF. The CDR3 DNA follows: TGTGCCAGCAGCTTAGCAGGGGGCATCTCCTACGAGCAGTACTTC.

The chain couples TRBV6-5 to TRBJ2-1, with 7 positions matching TRBD2. Germline assignment: CDR1 MNHEY and CDR2 SVGAGI. This CDR3 has 16 residues. J was trimmed by 8 bases and V by 4 bases; bases with no gene match: 14. The CDR3 DNA is TGTGCCAGCAGTTTGACTAGCACGCTCTCCTATGATGAGCAGTTCTTC. Protein sequence: CASSLTSTLSYDEQFF.

This clone was counted between two and nine times. The chain carries TRBV14 and TRBJ1-5; tentatively, D is TRBD1 (5 bases). The CDR3 is 15 residues long. V lost 9 bases to trimming and J lost 0 bases, with 15 bases between them. Germline CDR1 reads SGHDN; CDR2 reads FVKESK. The CDR3 DNA follows: TGTGCCAGTTCCCAGACAGAATTTAGCAATCAGCCCCAGCATTTT. Residues: CASSQTEFSNQPQHF.

The chain uses TRBV18 and TRBJ2-1; no clear D. Trimming stripped 5 bases from V and 7 bases from J, with 12 bases between. CDR3 length: 13 amino acids. Germline CDR1 reads KGHSH; CDR2 reads LQKENI. The DNA for the CDR3 is TGTGCCAGCTCAGGCGTACGGGTTAATGAGCAGTTCTTC. Its protein is CASSGVRVNEQFF.

V and J are TRBV19 and TRBJ1-2; 9 bases map to TRBD1. Trimming took 5 bases from V and 8 from J; bases not matched to a gene: 6. In germline, CDR1 is LNHDA, CDR2 SQIVND (reference sequence). The CDR3 extends over 13 amino acids. The CDR3 DNA reads as TGTGCCAGTAGTGCCCGGGACAGGGTCGGCTACACCTTC. The encoded protein is CASSARDRVGYTF.

The genes are TRBV29-1 and TRBJ2-1; 9 nucleotides align to TRBD2. Germline CDR1 and CDR2: SQVTM and ANQGSEA. This CDR3 has 12 amino acids. The CDR3 reads CGGTSYPNEQFF. DNA for the CDR3: TGCGGGGGGACTAGCTATCCCAATGAGCAGTTCTTC.

This clone is a singleton in its sample. This chain links TRBV7-9 with TRBJ2-2; 7 nucleotides align to TRBD2. Germline V gene lookup returns CDR1 SEHNR and CDR2 FQNEAQ (reference sequence). The CDR3 is 17 amino acids. V lost 5 bases to trimming and J lost 3 bases; unmatched junction nucleotides: 12. CDR3 sequence reads: CASSPGLASGYTGELFF. The DNA of the CDR3 is TGTGCCAGCAGCCCGGGCCTGGCTAGCGGTTACACCGGGGAGCTGTTTTTT.

The chain carries TRBV27 and TRBJ2-3; 12 positions match TRBD2. Germline trimming cut 4 bases from V and 2 bases from J; bases unmatched to any gene: 4. Germline CDR1 is MNHEY and CDR2 is SMNVEV (reference sequence). The CDR3 covers 16 residues. The CDR3 sequence: CASSSTSGSSTDTQYF. The CDR3 DNA reads as TGTGCCAGCAGTTCGACTAGCGGGAGCTCCACAGATACGCAGTATTTT.

The rearrangement links TRBV20-1 to TRBJ1-5, with D perhaps matching TRBD1 (6 bases). The CDR3 extends over 17 amino acids. Germline V gene lookup returns CDR1 DFQATT and CDR2 SNEGSKA (reference sequence). Deletions cut 3 bases from V and 2 bases from J, with 20 bases between. The CDR3 loop reads CSASKGTSPLGNQPQHF. CDR3 nucleotide sequence: TGCAGTGCTAGTAAGGGGACATCTCCCCTTGGCAATCAGCCCCAGCATTTT.

This clone was seen a few times. V gene TRBV24-1 combines with J gene TRBJ2-1, with TRBD1 identical over 7 bases. The CDR3 extends over 16 amino acids. V shed 3 bases, J shed 8 bases, and the junction held 12 bases outside the gene matches. CDR1 is KGHDR, CDR2 SFDVKD, per germline. CDR3 DNA: TGTGCCACCAGTGATGATTCGGGACAGTCGATAGATGAGCAGTTCTTC. This sequence encodes CATSDDSGQSIDEQFF.

This clone was counted between two and nine times. The CDR3 DNA is TGTGCCAGCAGAGGACAGGGTTTAGGTGGGGCCAACGTCCTGACTTTC. Its translation: CASRGQGLGGANVLTF. V and J are TRBV9 and TRBJ2-6; 8 positions agree with TRBD1. The V gene's germline CDR1 is SGDLS and CDR2 YYNGEE. The CDR3 loop spans 16 amino acids. V dropped 5 bases and J dropped 3; count of bases not matched to a gene: 7.

This clone showed up just once. V usage is TRBV7-9 and J usage is TRBJ1-2; D unresolved. Germline V lookup: CDR1 SEHNR, CDR2 FQNEAQ (reference sequence). The CDR3 has 15 amino acids. V dropped 4 bases and J dropped 0 bases, with 12 bases sitting between them. The CDR3 nucleotides are TGTGCCAGCAGCTCAGGCGCCCTTTCTAACTATGGCTACACCTTC. This codes for CASSSGALSNYGYTF.

The V gene is TRBV5-4, the J gene TRBJ1-1; weak D call: TRBD1 (5 bases). CDR3 length: 13 amino acids. V was clipped by 3 bases and J by 3 bases, with 9 bases between them. From germline, CDR1 is SGHNT and CDR2 YYREEE (reference sequence). In DNA, the CDR3 is TGTGCCAGCAGCTCAGGGTCACACACTGAAGCTTTCTTT. Its protein is CASSSGSHTEAFF.

The chain combines TRBV18 with TRBJ2-3; D perhaps matches TRBD2 (6 bases). Germline assignment: CDR1 KGHSH and CDR2 LQKENI. V was shortened by 6 bases and J by 2 bases, with 12 bases between the two germline ends. The CDR3 spans 14 residues. CDR3 sequence: CASSIGGTTDTQYF. CDR3 nucleotides: TGTGCCAGCTCCATCGGCGGGACCACAGATACGCAGTATTTT.

This chain joins TRBV30 and TRBJ1-1; no clear D. Trimming pared 3 bases from V and 1 base from J, leaving 9 bases between. The germline V gene encodes CDR1 GTSNPN and CDR2 SVGIG (reference sequence). The CDR3 covers 13 residues. The CDR3: CAWSVSSNTEAFF. As DNA, the CDR3 is TGTGCCTGGAGCGTCAGTTCGAACACTGAAGCTTTCTTT. Supplemented by reference TRBV30 and TRBJ1-1, the full variable domain reads SQTIHQWPATLVQPVGSPLSLECTVEGTSNPNLYWYRQAAGRGLQLLFYSVGIGQISSEVPQNLSASRPQDRQFILSSKKLLLSDSGFYLCAWSVSSNTEAFFGQGTRLTVV.

CDR3: CASSLAGDSPLHF. The CDR3 region has the DNA TGTGCCAGCAGTTTAGCAGGGGATTCACCCCTCCACTTT. This chain joins TRBV12-3 or TRBV12-4 and TRBJ1-6, with D possibly matching TRBD1 (5 bases). Trimming left V 0 bases short and J 8 bases short, with 5 bases between. The CDR3 is 13 amino acids.

This clone was recorded a few times. The gene calls are TRBV5-1 and TRBJ2-5; D remains unclear. Germline assignment: CDR1 SGHRS and CDR2 YFSETQ. CDR3 length: 13 residues. Trimming stripped 3 bases from V and 7 bases from J, with 13 bases between. CDR3 nucleotide sequence: TGCGCCAGCAGCTCCGAGGTCTCTGGGACCCAGTACTTC. This encodes CASSSEVSGTQYF.

Worth noting for this clone: Other DNA sequences of this sample code for an identical CDR3. V usage is TRBV7-9 and J usage is TRBJ2-3, with D uncertain. The CDR3 loop spans 15 amino acids. Germline V CDR1 and CDR2: SEHNR, FQNEAQ (reference sequence). The germline V and J ends were trimmed by 3 bases and 3 bases, with 13 bases remaining between them. CDR3 in DNA: TGTGCCAGCAGCTTGACTGGTTTGTCGACAGATACGCAGTATTTT. This codes for CASSLTGLSTDTQYF.

The rearrangement uses TRBV3-1 (or the pseudogene TRBV3-2) and TRBJ2-2; TRBD2 agrees at 8 bases. Germline CDR1 LGHDT, CDR2 YNNKEL (reference sequence). This CDR3 region has 17 residues. The J segment lost 2 bases and the V segment lost 2 bases, leaving 7 bases of the junction unmatched. CDR3 protein: CASSQSGLAGNTGELFF. In DNA, the CDR3 is TGTGCCAGCAGCCAATCCGGGCTAGCGGGTAACACCGGGGAGCTGTTTTTT.

The rearrangement uses TRBV7-3 and TRBJ2-7; D uncertain. V shed 10 bases and J shed 3 bases, with 13 bases lying between them. This CDR3 has 12 residues. The germline gives CDR1 SGHTA, CDR2 FQGTGA. In DNA form, the CDR3 reads TGTGCCATCCTACCGCACTTCTACGAGCAGTACTTC. Protein product: CAILPHFYEQYF. Together with reference TRBV7-3 and TRBJ2-7, the CDR3 gives the full variable domain: GAGVSQTPSNKVTEKGKYVELRCDPISGHTALYWYRQSLGQGPEFLIYFQGTGAADDSGLPNDRFFAVRPEGSVSTLKIQRTERGDSAVYLCAILPHFYEQYFGPGTRLTVT.

This clone showed up just once. V and J are TRBV28 and TRBJ2-2, with 7 bases identical to TRBD1. From germline, CDR1 is MDHEN and CDR2 SYDVKM. CDR3 length: 13 amino acids. J lost 6 bases, V lost 6 bases, and 4 bases had no gene match. This chain's CDR3 is CASSRGKSGELFF. The CDR3, as DNA: TGTGCCAGCAGCAGGGGGAAGTCCGGGGAGCTGTTTTTT.

This sequence joins TRBV28 and TRBJ1-4; D might be TRBD1 (5 bases). CDR1 is MDHEN and CDR2 is SYDVKM in the germline V gene. The CDR3 contains 15 residues. The V and J ends lost 8 bases and 5 bases respectively, with 18 bases between them. The CDR3 region has the DNA TGTGCCAGCTCTACCTCCGGGACTCCCAATGAAAAACTGTTTTTT. Protein sequence: CASSTSGTPNEKLFF.

The chain recombines TRBV7-2 with TRBJ2-2, with 8 positions matching TRBD2. CDR3 size: 15 residues. Germline V lookup: CDR1 SGHTA, CDR2 FQGNSA. Trimming took 6 bases from V and 0 from J; bases not matched to a gene: 3. In DNA form, the CDR3 reads TGTGCCAGCAGACCGGGACTAGCGAACACCGGGGAGCTGTTTTTT. This sequence encodes CASRPGLANTGELFF.